Below are 23 T cell receptor beta chains sequenced from a single sample in a study of resident and recirculating memory T cells in vitiligo (dated by TCRdb to 2016 to 2019). The method behind the library was the immunoSEQ multiplex PCR assay. TCRdb took this table from immuneACCESS and kept in-frame rearrangements with V and J called. Such tables lack part of the clones; where checked against another copy, unresolved V genes explain under half of the gap, and the rest is unexplained. Present in this sample are roughly 80,000 clones, about 92% of which were seen just once. The top ten hold approximately 4.7% of the sample. The sequenced material came from blood. The receptors were gathered from a male donor with vitiligo.

This sequence joins TRBV27 and TRBJ1-3; 9 bases are shared with TRBD1. This CDR3 comprises 19 residues. The germline gives CDR1 MNHEY, CDR2 SMNVEV (reference sequence). The J segment lost 1 base and the V segment lost 0 bases, leaving 10 bases of the junction unmatched. The DNA of the CDR3 is TGTGCCAGCAGTTTATCCGGGACAGGGAATTATGGTTCTGGAAACACCATATATTTT. Protein product: CASSLSGTGNYGSGNTIYF.

V is TRBV30 and J is TRBJ2-3, with TRBD2 matching 7 bases. V dropped 5 bases and J dropped 4; count of bases not matched to a gene: 3. This CDR3 is built from 12 residues. Germline V gene lookup returns CDR1 GTSNPN and CDR2 SVGIG (reference sequence). As DNA, the CDR3 is TGTGCCTGGTGGGAGGGGTCAGATACGCAGTATTTT. Protein: CAWWEGSDTQYF.

This chain connects TRBV7-2 to TRBJ2-3, with 11 bases identical to TRBD2. CDR3 length equals 16 residues. The V gene end was trimmed by 5 bases and the J gene end by 1 base; junction bases not matched to a gene: 5. The germline CDR1 and CDR2 sequences are SGHTA and FQGNSA. CDR3 bases: TGTGCCAGCAGCGAGAGACTAGCGGGACGCACAGATACGCAGTATTTT. This codes for CASSERLAGRTDTQYF.

This clone was detected only once. The CDR3: CASSPRPRTGLNYGYTF. For the CDR3, the DNA is TGCGCCAGCAGCCCGAGACCTCGTACAGGGTTAAACTATGGCTACACCTTC. The rearrangement uses TRBV4-1 and TRBJ1-2, with TRBD1 as a possible D gene (6 bases). CDR3 size: 17 residues. CDR1 and CDR2 from the germline V gene are MGHRA and YSYEKL. Trimming pared 4 bases from V and 2 bases from J, leaving 20 bases between.

The chain recombines TRBV28 with TRBJ2-1; 16 bases are a match to TRBD2. The germline V gene has CDR1 MDHEN and CDR2 SYDVKM. The trim removed 1 base at V and 8 bases at J, leaving 5 bases unmatched. The CDR3 has 17 amino acids. CDR3 nucleotides: TGTGCCAGCAGTTTATCCCGCGGGACTAGCGGGGGGGATGAGCAGTTCTTC. Translation: CASSLSRGTSGGDEQFF.

This chain connects TRBV6-6 to TRBJ2-1; 9 bases align to TRBD2. The CDR3 contains 14 residues. Per the germline V gene, CDR1 is MNHNY and CDR2 is SVGAGI (reference sequence). V trimming: 4 bases; J trimming: 9 bases; junction bases outside the gene matches: 7. The CDR3 sequence: CASSSPTRGGEQFF. CDR3 DNA sequence: TGTGCCAGCAGTTCCCCCACGCGGGGGGGTGAGCAGTTCTTC.

The chain is built from TRBV30 and TRBJ2-1, with 10 bases matching TRBD2. With V trimmed by 2 bases and J by 2 bases, 3 bases remained unmatched. Germline CDR1 and CDR2: GTSNPN and SVGIG (reference sequence). The CDR3 spans 15 residues. The CDR3 sequence: CAWSPLAGAYNEQFF. CDR3 nucleotides: TGTGCCTGGAGTCCGCTAGCGGGAGCCTACAATGAGCAGTTCTTC.

The CDR3 region is CASSQDRTPVGQGSSPLHF. The CDR3 DNA is TGCGCCAGCAGCCAAGACCGGACCCCGGTGGGACAGGGCTCTTCACCCCTCCACTTT. The chain has TRBV4-3 and TRBJ1-6; the match to TRBD1 covers 9 bases. Germline trimming cut 0 bases from V and 9 bases from J; bases unmatched to any gene: 15. The CDR3 sequence is 19 residues long. Per germline, CDR1 LGHNA and CDR2 YSLEER.

This rearrangement joins TRBV7-2 to TRBJ2-1; TRBD2 agrees at 9 bases. The V segment lost 5 bases and the J segment 5 bases; nucleotides outside the gene matches: 7. CDR1 and CDR2 (germline): SGHTA, FQGNSA. This CDR3 has 15 residues. CDR3 region: CASSPRLAGNNEQFF. Written as DNA, the CDR3 is TGTGCCAGCAGCCCGCGGCTAGCGGGAAACAATGAGCAGTTCTTC.

This chain joins TRBV30 and TRBJ1-2, with 10 bases fitting TRBD1. This CDR3 region has 14 residues. From germline, CDR1 is GTSNPN and CDR2 SVGIG (reference sequence). V lost 4 bases to trimming and J lost 4 bases; unmatched junction nucleotides: 6. The CDR3 bases are TGTGCCTGGACCCGGGACAGGGGCCCCTATGGCTACACCTTC. It is translated as CAWTRDRGPYGYTF.

The CDR3: CASSQSTGYEQYF. CDR3 DNA: TGTGCCAGCAGCCAGTCCACAGGTTACGAGCAGTACTTC. V and J are TRBV11-2 and TRBJ2-7; possible D gene TRBD1, 5 bases. The V end was cut by 5 bases, the J end by 4 bases, with 12 bases between. Germline CDR1 reads SGHAT; CDR2 reads FQNNGV. This CDR3 has 13 residues.

The genes are TRBV7-3 and TRBJ2-5, with 9 bases lining up with TRBD1. Trimming removed 5 bases from V and 3 bases from J; junction bases left unmatched: 4. Germline CDR1 SGHTA, CDR2 FQGTGA. The CDR3 covers 14 residues. In nucleotides, the CDR3 is TGTGCCAGCAGCAAAGGGACAGGGAAAGAGACCCAGTACTTC. Protein: CASSKGTGKETQYF.

The chain joins TRBV27 to TRBJ2-6, with D unresolved. With 6 bases removed from V and 0 bases from J, the gap between germline ends came to 6 bases. CDR1 MNHEY and CDR2 SMNVEV come from the germline V gene (reference sequence). This CDR3 spans 14 amino acids. The CDR3 here is CASRVSSGANVLTF. CDR3 nucleotide sequence: TGTGCCAGCAGGGTTAGCTCTGGGGCCAACGTCCTGACTTTC.

The chain employs TRBV7-9 and TRBJ2-7; 13 bases map to TRBD2. V lost 5 bases to trimming and J lost 4 bases; unmatched junction nucleotides: 5. Germline lookup yields CDR1 SEHNR and CDR2 FQNEAQ (reference sequence). CDR3 length: 15 amino acids. The CDR3 bases are TGTGCCAGCAGCCAAGGACTAGCGGGAGTATACGAGCAGTACTTC. Its translation: CASSQGLAGVYEQYF.

J is TRBJ2-7 and V is TRBV7-2; D gene uncertain. V lost 4 bases and J 2 bases, leaving 3 bases between the germline ends. This CDR3 has 11 amino acids. CDR1 and CDR2 (germline): SGHTA, FQGNSA. The CDR3: CASSSTYEQYF. The DNA for the CDR3 is TGTGCCAGCAGCTCAACCTACGAGCAGTACTTC.

V is TRBV18 and J is TRBJ2-7; 8 bases map to TRBD1. The V gene end was trimmed by 3 bases and the J gene end by 0 bases; junction bases not matched to a gene: 10. Per the germline V gene, CDR1 is KGHSH and CDR2 is LQKENI. The CDR3 sequence is 17 residues long. CDR3 DNA: TGTGCCAGCTCACCTAAGGGACAGGCCCTCCACTCCTACGAGCAGTACTTC. It codes for CASSPKGQALHSYEQYF.

The chain recombines TRBV5-8 with TRBJ2-7; 7 bases agree with TRBD2. The CDR3 is 15 amino acids. The germline V gene has CDR1 SGHTS and CDR2 YDEGEE. Trimming cost V 2 bases and J 7 bases; bases outside gene matches: 12. The DNA for the CDR3 is TGTGCCAGCAGCTTCAGACTAGCTGATTCCTGGGAGCAGTACTTC. This translates into CASSFRLADSWEQYF.

The chain carries TRBV28 and TRBJ2-2; the match to TRBD2 covers 8 bases. V trimming: 4 bases; J trimming: 7 bases; junction bases outside the gene matches: 8. This CDR3 has 15 residues. Germline CDR1 reads MDHEN; CDR2 reads SYDVKM. CDR3 sequence (DNA): TGTGCCAGCAGTTCGGGAGGGGCGCAGGGCGGGGAGCTGTTTTTT. It specifies CASSSGGAQGGELFF.

The V call is TRBV30, the J call TRBJ2-7; TRBD2 matches 9 bases. CDR3 length: 13 residues. V gave up 4 bases and J gave up 7 bases; unmatched junction bases: 8. Germline-derived CDR1 and CDR2 are GTSNPN and SVGIG (reference sequence). Written as DNA, the CDR3 is TGTGCCTGGAACGGCGCTAGCGGGGAGGAGCAGTACTTC. It codes for CAWNGASGEEQYF.

The V call is TRBV5-4, the J call TRBJ1-4; 8 nucleotides align to TRBD1. Unmatched junction bases numbered 13, after V lost 2 bases and J lost 7 bases. Germline V gene sequence: CDR1 SGHNT, CDR2 YYREEE (reference sequence). The CDR3 sequence is 17 residues long. The CDR3 spells CASSFKGRGRFGEKLFF. CDR3 sequence (DNA): TGTGCCAGCAGCTTCAAGGGCAGGGGGCGCTTTGGTGAAAAACTGTTTTTT.

The V gene is TRBV7-7, the J gene TRBJ2-2; 14 nucleotides align to TRBD2. Unmatched junction bases numbered 1, after V lost 4 bases and J lost 3 bases. The CDR3 covers 16 residues. Germline V gives CDR1 SSHAT, CDR2 FNYEAQ (reference sequence). The CDR3 DNA reads as TGTGCCAGCAGCTCGGGACTAGCGGGAGACACCGGGGAGCTGTTTTTT. This sequence encodes CASSSGLAGDTGELFF.

The chain employs TRBV28 and TRBJ2-3; 11 nucleotides agree with TRBD2. The CDR3 length is 19 residues. Losses at the gene ends were 5 bases for V and 5 bases for J; bases not matched to a gene: 18. The germline V gene encodes CDR1 MDHEN and CDR2 SYDVKM. DNA of the CDR3: TGTGCCAGCAGTCCCATTGGTATAGCTCTTAGCGGGGGGGGAGATACGCAGTATTTT. This encodes CASSPIGIALSGGGDTQYF.

The genes are TRBV29-1 and TRBJ2-7; 7 bases are a match to TRBD2. J lost 6 bases, V lost 7 bases, and 15 bases had no gene match. CDR3 length: 14 amino acids. CDR1 is SQVTM, CDR2 ANQGSEA, per germline. In DNA form, the CDR3 reads TGCAGCGGGCTAGCGGAGGCCCCCCGGGGCGAGCAGTACTTC. This translates into CSGLAEAPRGEQYF.